This TCR beta chain originates from a study of post-analysis software for immune sequencing data. Study observations and caveats: F-measure co-clustering was strong for batch-matched samples. Multiple sclerosis was associated with a significant reduction in normalized Chao1 diversity relative to controls. Four to six TRBV segments appeared more often in patients than in controls, and TRBV5-6, TRBV5-1 and TRBV20-1 were among these.

The TCR beta cDNA libraries contained unique molecular identifiers. Using its own MiXCR run on the PCR reads, TCRdb lists one record per CDR3 protein. The sample has about 770,000 distinct CDR3 sequences, 40% to 55% seen once. The length of the CDR3 is 15 residues. Between the trimmed V and J ends, which lost 2 bases and 2 bases, there was a span of 12 bases. The germline CDR1 and CDR2 sequences are MNHEY and SMNVEV (reference sequence). This clonotype was picked up a small number of times. Antigen unknown. The TCR sequence derives from a girl between 5 and 17 years old with multiple sclerosis. Sequencing input: blood. The chain links TRBV27 to TRBJ2-5; D gene unclear. CDR3 protein: CASSLKGPAQETQYF. CDR3 sequence (DNA): TGTGCCAGCAGTTTAAAGGGCCCGGCGCAAGAGACCCAGTACTTC.